This TCR beta chain was identified during a study of blood T cell repertoires in COVID-19. In the study overall: From the United States, Italy and Spain came samples of acute and convalescent COVID-19. Sources were T cells, B-cell-depleted T cells, or PBMCs; the material itself was cDNA or gDNA.

As processed by the authors: Reference gene primer amplification yielded estimated nucleated cell counts. Clones were sequenced by immunoSEQ multiplex PCR, and TCRdb holds only the in-frame ones, with some missing. V, J and clone size reflect that table, while D and trimming were determined from the DNA. The profile covers about 190,000 clones, with almost 80% appearing a single time and roughly 17% taken by the ten largest. The CDR3 has 14 residues. Germline V gives CDR1 MDHEN, CDR2 SYDVKM. Trimming stripped 4 bases from V and 0 bases from J, with 9 bases between. V is TRBV28 and J is TRBJ1-1, with D tentatively TRBD1 (5 bases). This sequence originates from a man aged 55 to 70 with active or convalescent COVID-19. Material: peripheral blood. In DNA form, the CDR3 reads TGTGCCAGCAGTTCCGGGGGATTGAACACTGAAGCTTTCTTT. It specifies CASSSGGLNTEAFF. Using reference TRBV28 and TRBJ1-1 for the parts outside the CDR3, the full variable domain is DVKVTQSSRYLVKRTGEKVFLECVQDMDHENMFWYRQDPGLGLRLIYFSYDVKMKEKGDIPEGYSVSREKKERFSLILESASTNQTSMYLCASSSGGLNTEAFFGQGTRLTVV.